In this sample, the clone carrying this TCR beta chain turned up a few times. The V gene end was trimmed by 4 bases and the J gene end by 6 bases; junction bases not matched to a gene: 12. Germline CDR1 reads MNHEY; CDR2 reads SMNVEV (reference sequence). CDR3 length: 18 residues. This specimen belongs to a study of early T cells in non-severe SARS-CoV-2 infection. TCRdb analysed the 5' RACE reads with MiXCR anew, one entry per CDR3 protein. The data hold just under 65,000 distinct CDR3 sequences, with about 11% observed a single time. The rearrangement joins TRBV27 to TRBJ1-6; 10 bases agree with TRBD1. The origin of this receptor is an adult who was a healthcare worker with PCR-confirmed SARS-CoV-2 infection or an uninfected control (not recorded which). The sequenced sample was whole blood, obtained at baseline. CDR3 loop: CASSWATGGFQGNSPLHF. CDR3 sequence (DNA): TGTGCCAGCAGTTGGGCGACAGGGGGCTTTCAGGGTAATTCACCCCTCCACTTT.